This is a list of T cell receptor beta chains from one sample in a study of patients and donors after allogeneic stem cell transplantation. TCRdb redid the calling of the RT-PCR reads with MiXCR, one entry per CDR3 protein. The sample consists of roughly 960,000 distinct CDR3 sequences, more than 15% of them appearing once. What was sequenced was blood, either unsorted or a sorted T cell fraction (not recorded which). The receptors were gathered from a human donor who was either an allogeneic HSCT recipient or a stem cell or donor lymphocyte infusion donor (not recorded which). It is not recorded whose cells these are; they may come from a transplant donor. Each CDR3 is given without its conserved first and last residue. Each record gives: V gene, J gene, CDR3 protein.

TRBV7-2	TRBJ1-6	ASSPRFREFDSPLH
TRBV7-8	TRBJ2-1	ASSPQTPWGEWNEQF
TRBV7-2	TRBJ2-1	ASSSEGPQPVNEQF
TRBV11-3	TRBJ2-1	ASSLSASGNTKAF
TRBV27	TRBJ1-1	ASSLGMSEAF
TRBV20-1	TRBJ1-5	SATNVEGMEGQPQH
TRBV7-3	TRBJ2-1	ASSLTSGEAARSYNEQF
TRBV4-1	TRBJ2-1	ASSQMGLAFSYNEQF
TRBV30	TRBJ2-1	ASPADHSYNEQF
TRBV6-5	TRBJ2-1	ASSYLPVRDNEQF
TRBV5-1	TRBJ1-6	ASSSGTGVPNSPLH
TRBV10-3	TRBJ2-2	AISPGQGPPNTGELF
TRBV4-3	TRBJ1-6	ASSQEFPPPGSSYNSPLH
TRBV7-2	TRBJ1-5	ASSSQPISNQPQH
TRBV30	TRBJ1-2	AWQYYGYT
TRBV20-1	TRBJ1-5	SARDLREGQPQH
TRBV7-9	TRBJ2-1	ASSPPGLAGEREQF
TRBV9	TRBJ2-7	ASSVVSGGYEQY
TRBV9	TRBJ2-7	ASSDGLALTYEQY
TRBV24-1	TRBJ1-2	ATSPGTGYT
TRBV27	TRBJ1-2	ASSLGEGGGYT
TRBV20-1	TRBJ1-1	SAANWRDDTEAF
TRBV20-1	TRBJ2-3	SARDSADTQY
TRBV29-1	TRBJ2-5	SARTGTETQY
TRBV7-2	TRBJ1-1	ASSKRRTGNTEAF
TRBV20-1	TRBJ1-1	SARDRRQGTTEAF
TRBV29-1	TRBJ2-1	RFDRDYNEQF
TRBV29-1	TRBJ2-2	SGALGLRGELF
TRBV2	TRBJ1-1	ASMSGQGVEAF